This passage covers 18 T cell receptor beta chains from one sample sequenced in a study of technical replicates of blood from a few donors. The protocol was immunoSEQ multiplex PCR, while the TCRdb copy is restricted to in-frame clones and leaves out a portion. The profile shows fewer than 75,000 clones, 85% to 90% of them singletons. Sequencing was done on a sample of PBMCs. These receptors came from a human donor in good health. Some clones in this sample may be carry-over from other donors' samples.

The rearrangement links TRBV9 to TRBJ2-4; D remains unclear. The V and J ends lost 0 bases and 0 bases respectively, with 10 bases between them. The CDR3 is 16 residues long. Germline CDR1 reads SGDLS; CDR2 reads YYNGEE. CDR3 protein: CASSVEANLAKNIQYF. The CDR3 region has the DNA TGTGCCAGCAGCGTAGAAGCCAATCTAGCCAAAAACATTCAGTACTTC.

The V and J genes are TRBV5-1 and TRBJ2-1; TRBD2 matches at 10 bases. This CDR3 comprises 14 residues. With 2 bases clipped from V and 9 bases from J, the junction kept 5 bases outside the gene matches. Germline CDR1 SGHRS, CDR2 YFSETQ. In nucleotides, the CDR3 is TGCGCCAGCAGCTTTTCTAGCGGGAGTATTGAGCAGTTCTTC. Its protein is CASSFSSGSIEQFF.

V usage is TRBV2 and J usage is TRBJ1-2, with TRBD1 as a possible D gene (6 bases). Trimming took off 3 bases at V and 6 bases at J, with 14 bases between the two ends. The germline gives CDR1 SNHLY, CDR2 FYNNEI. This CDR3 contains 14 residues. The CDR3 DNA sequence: TGTGCCAGCAGTGACCCCAGGACAGCAAATGGCTACACCTTC. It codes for CASSDPRTANGYTF.

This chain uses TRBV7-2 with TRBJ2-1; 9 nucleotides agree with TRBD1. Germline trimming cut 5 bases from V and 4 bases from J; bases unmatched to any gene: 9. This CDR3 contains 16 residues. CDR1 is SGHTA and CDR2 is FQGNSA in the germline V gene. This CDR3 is CASSPNRDRVYNEQFF. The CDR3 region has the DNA TGTGCCAGCAGCCCCAACCGGGACAGGGTTTACAATGAGCAGTTCTTC.

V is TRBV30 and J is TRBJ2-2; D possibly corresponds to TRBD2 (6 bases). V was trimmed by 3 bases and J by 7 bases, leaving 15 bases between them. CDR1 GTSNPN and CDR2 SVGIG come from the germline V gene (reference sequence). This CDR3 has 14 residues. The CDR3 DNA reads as TGTGCCTGGAGCCAACGCGGGGCGGGCGGGGAGCTGTTTTTT. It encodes CAWSQRGAGGELFF.

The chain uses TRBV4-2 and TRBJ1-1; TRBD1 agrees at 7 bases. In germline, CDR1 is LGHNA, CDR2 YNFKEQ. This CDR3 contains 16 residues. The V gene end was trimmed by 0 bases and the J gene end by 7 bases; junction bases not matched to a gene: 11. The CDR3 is CASSQDKARGIVEAFF. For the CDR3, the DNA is TGTGCCAGCAGCCAAGATAAAGCCAGGGGGATTGTTGAAGCTTTCTTT.

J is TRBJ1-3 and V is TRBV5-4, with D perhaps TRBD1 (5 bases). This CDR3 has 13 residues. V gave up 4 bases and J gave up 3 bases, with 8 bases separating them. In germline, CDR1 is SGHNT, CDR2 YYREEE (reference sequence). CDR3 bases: TGTGCCAGCAGCGGCGACAGTGGAAACACCATATATTTT. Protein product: CASSGDSGNTIYF.

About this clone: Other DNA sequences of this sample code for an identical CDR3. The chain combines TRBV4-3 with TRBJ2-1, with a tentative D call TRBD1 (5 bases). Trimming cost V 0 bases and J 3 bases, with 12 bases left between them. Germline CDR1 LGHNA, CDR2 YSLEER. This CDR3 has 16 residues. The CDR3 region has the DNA TGCGCCAGCAGCCAAGAGACAGATTCGTTCTACAATGAGCAGTTCTTC. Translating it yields CASSQETDSFYNEQFF.

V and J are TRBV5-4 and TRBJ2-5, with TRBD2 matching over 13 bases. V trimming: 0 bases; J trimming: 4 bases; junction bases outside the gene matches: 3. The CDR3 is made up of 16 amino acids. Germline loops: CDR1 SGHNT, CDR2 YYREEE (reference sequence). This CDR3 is CASSLGGTSGAETQYF. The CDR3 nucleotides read TGTGCCAGCAGCTTGGGGGGGACTAGCGGGGCAGAGACCCAGTACTTC.

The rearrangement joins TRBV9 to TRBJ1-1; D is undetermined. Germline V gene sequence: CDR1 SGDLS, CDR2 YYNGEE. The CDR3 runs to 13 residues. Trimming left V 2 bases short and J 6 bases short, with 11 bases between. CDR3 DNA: TGTGCCAGCAGCGTGGCGGTAGAATCTGAAGCTTTCTTT. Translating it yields CASSVAVESEAFF.

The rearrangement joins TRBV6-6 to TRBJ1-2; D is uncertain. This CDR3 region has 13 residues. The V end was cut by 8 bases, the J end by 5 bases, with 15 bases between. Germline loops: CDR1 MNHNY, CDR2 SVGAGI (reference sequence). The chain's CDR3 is CASVREGRYGYTF. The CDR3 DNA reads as TGTGCCAGCGTGAGGGAGGGTCGGTATGGCTACACCTTC.

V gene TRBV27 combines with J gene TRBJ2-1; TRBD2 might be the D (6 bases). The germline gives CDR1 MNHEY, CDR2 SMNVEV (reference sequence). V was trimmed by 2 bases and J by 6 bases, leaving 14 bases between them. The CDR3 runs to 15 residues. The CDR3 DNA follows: TGTGCCAGCAGTTTACGGGGACTCGAGGGCAATGAGCAGTTCTTC. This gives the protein CASSLRGLEGNEQFF.

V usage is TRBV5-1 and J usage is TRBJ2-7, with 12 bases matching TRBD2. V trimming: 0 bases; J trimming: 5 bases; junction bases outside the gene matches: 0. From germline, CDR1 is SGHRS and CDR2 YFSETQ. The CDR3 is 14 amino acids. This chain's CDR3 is CASSLGTSGNEQYF. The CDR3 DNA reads TGCGCCAGCAGCTTGGGGACTAGCGGGAACGAGCAGTACTTC.

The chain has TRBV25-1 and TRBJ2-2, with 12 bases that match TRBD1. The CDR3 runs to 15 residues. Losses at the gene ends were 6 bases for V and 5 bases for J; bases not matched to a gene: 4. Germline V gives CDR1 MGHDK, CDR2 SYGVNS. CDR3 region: CASSGGQGATGELFF. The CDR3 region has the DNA TGTGCCAGCAGCGGGGGACAGGGGGCTACCGGGGAGCTGTTTTTT.

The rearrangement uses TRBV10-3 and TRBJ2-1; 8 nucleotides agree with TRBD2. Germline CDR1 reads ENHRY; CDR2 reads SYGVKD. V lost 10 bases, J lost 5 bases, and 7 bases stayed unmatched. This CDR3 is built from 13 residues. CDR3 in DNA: TGTGCCACCCTTAGCGGGATAAACAATGAGCAGTTCTTC. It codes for CATLSGINNEQFF.

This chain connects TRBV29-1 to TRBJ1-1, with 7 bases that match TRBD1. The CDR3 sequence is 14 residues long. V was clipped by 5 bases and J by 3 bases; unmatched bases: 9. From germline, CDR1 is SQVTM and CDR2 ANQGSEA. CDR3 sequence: CSVRQGRGDTEAFF. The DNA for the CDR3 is TGCAGCGTTCGACAGGGAAGAGGGGACACTGAAGCTTTCTTT.

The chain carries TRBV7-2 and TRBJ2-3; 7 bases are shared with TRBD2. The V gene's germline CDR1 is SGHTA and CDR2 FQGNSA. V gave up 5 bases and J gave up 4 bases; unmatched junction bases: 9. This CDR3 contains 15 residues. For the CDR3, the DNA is TGTGCCAGCAGCCCAGTGGCGGGAGTGGCAGATACGCAGTATTTT. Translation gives CASSPVAGVADTQYF.

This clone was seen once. CDR3 region: CSAWTGGSYTF. CDR3 nucleotides: TGCAGTGCTTGGACAGGGGGGAGCTACACCTTC. This chain links TRBV20-1 with TRBJ1-2; the match to TRBD1 covers 10 bases. The germline gives CDR1 DFQATT, CDR2 SNEGSKA (reference sequence). CDR3 length: 11 amino acids. The V and J ends lost 5 bases and 9 bases, in that order; junction bases with no gene match: 3.